The clone carrying this T cell receptor beta chain was seen repeatedly, ten times or more. Its antigen is currently unknown. There were TCR beta CDR3 regions amplified from RNA transcripts. The HTBI primer set drove a first-round RT-PCR of the TCR CDR3. A single record per CDR3 protein comes from TCRdb applying MiXCR to the multiplex PCR reads. The repertoire has 700,000 to 950,000 distinct CDR3 sequences, 35% of them found once; the top ten carry around 30%. Exclusion of patients followed from uncontrolled infection, other autoimmune disease, pregnancy or lactation. Around 10 ml fresh peripheral blood yielded the PBMCs. These data originate in a study of T cells in Graves' hyperthyroidism and ophthalmopathy. V was cut by 2 bases and J by 5 bases, with 12 bases left in between. The V gene's germline CDR1 is SGHTA and CDR2 FQGTGA. CDR3 size: 14 residues. Study observations and caveats: Peripheral blood also featured most of the thyroid clonotypes expanded above 0.001.

The clonotype originates from a woman aged 40 to 50 with Graves' hyperthyroidism. V is TRBV7-3 and J is TRBJ2-5; D ambiguous. The sample was blood. CDR3 loop: CASSLPQEPETQYF. As DNA, the CDR3 is TGTGCCAGCAGCTTACCTCAAGAACCTGAGACCCAGTACTTC.